This T cell receptor (beta chain) was observed in a study of T cells in Graves' hyperthyroidism and ophthalmopathy. For the study at large: Initial diagnosis, before any treatment, was when peripheral blood was collected. Study findings and constraints: The blood repertoire included most of the expanded thyroid clonotypes above 0.001.

RNA transcripts provided the source from which TCR beta CDR3 regions were amplified. TCR CDR3 underwent first-round RT-PCR with the HTBI primer set. TCRdb called the multiplex PCR reads again in MiXCR, with one record for every CDR3 protein. This sample has hundreds of thousands of distinct CDR3 sequences; approximately 14% occur once, and the top ten carry about 9.4%. Patients having uncontrolled infection, another autoimmune disease, pregnancy or lactation were not included. Diagnostic assessment was based on clinical symptoms, serum thyroxine and TRAb, thyroid ultrasound and orbital computed tomography. Concerning this clonotype itself: Its antigen is not known.

The CDR3 totals 13 residues. From germline, CDR1 is MNHNS and CDR2 SASEGT. Germline trimming cut 4 bases from V and 7 bases from J; bases unmatched to any gene: 7. The clonotype originates from a woman aged 18-29 years with Graves' hyperthyroidism. The chain combines TRBV6-1 with TRBJ2-7; 7 positions match TRBD1. The sample was blood. The CDR3 coding sequence is TGTGCCAGCAGTGCCGGACAGGTGTGGGAGCAGTACTTC. Its protein is CASSAGQVWEQYF.